The text below deals with one T cell receptor (beta chain). Its antigen is unidentified. This record belongs to a study of lymphopenia after photon versus proton radiotherapy. General study results and limits: Oligoclonal CD8+ Temra expansion after nadir drove photon patients' diversity drop.

This CDR3 contains 13 residues. CDR1 is SGHAT and CDR2 is FQNNGV in the germline V gene. The V gene lost 7 bases and the J gene lost 0 bases, with 7 bases spanning the gap. TCRdb's copy holds only in-frame clones and misses some; the assay was immunoSEQ multiplex PCR. The data hold 55,000 to 70,000 clones, with approximately 84% observed a single time. The clonotype comes from a man aged 35-49 years with gastric cancer. The chain joins TRBV11-2 to TRBJ1-3; D unclear. The starting material was peripheral blood, obtained from a patient treated with photon-based radiotherapy. In nucleotides, the CDR3 is TGTGCCAGCACCGATTACTCTGGAAACACCATATATTTT. Its protein product is CASTDYSGNTIYF.